The T cell receptor (beta chain) described here comes from a study of glioma-infiltrating T cells. Study results and limitations: Only very few CDR3 sequences appeared in both tissue and blood. Gliomas, especially low-grade, showed above-expected tissue-blood divergence; non-neoplastic patients showed below.

CDR3 length: 13 amino acids. Trimming pared 2 bases from V and 6 bases from J, leaving 8 bases between. Germline V gene sequence: CDR1 LNHDA, CDR2 SQIVND (reference sequence). Using RNA template, CDR3s of TCR alpha and beta were amplified with iRepertoire arm-PCR. One-step reverse transcription and amplification started from roughly 100-400 ng of tissue mRNA or PBMC total RNA. Via MiXCR, TCRdb re-called the multiplex PCR reads, giving one row per CDR3 protein. Among around 100,000 distinct CDR3 sequences listed, about 30% were seen once. Points on this clonotype: The antigen is undetermined.

The receptor was isolated from a human donor with low-grade glioma or glioblastoma, undergoing nonglioma brain surgery, or in good health (not recorded which). The chain is built from TRBV19 and TRBJ1-5; D is uncertain. The specimen was glioma tissue, nonneoplastic brain tissue, or PBMCs (not recorded which). CDR3: CASSIKKIQPQHF. The CDR3, as DNA: TGTGCCAGTAGTATAAAAAAAATTCAGCCCCAGCATTTT.